This entry lists 16 T cell receptor beta chains sequenced from one sample in a study of T cells in women clearing cervical HPV infection. This table comes from immunoSEQ multiplex PCR, and its TCRdb copy is limited to in-frame clones, with some not included. Its listing shows about 19,000 clones. The sample was blood buffy coat. These receptors all come from a woman aged 18 to 75 with a cervical HPV16 infection that either progressed to CIN3+ or cleared (not recorded which).

With regard to this clone: The observed sequence ends 3 residues before the CDR3 terminus, with the missing tail filled in from the germline J gene. The gene calls are TRBV30 and TRBJ2-4; TRBD1 aligns across 7 bases. The CDR3 is 13 residues long. The germline V gene encodes CDR1 GTSNPN and CDR2 SVGIG (reference sequence). The CDR3: CAWSRGQSYGQYF. The sequenced CDR3 bases are TGTGCCTGGAGTCGGGGACAGTCCTATGGT.

Concerning this clone: Compared with germline, one end of the junction differs, possibly owing to a read error. The sequence runs out 3 residues before the end of the CDR3; the remainder is reconstructed from the germline J gene. The genes are TRBV7-7 and TRBJ2-3, with 8 bases aligning to TRBD1. Germline values: CDR1 SSHAT, CDR2 FNYEAQ (reference sequence). This CDR3 is 14 amino acids long. The DNA read from the CDR3 is TGTGCTAGCAGCCGCCGGACAGGGTTAGATACG. Translation: CASSRRTGLDT. In full, the CDR3 reads CASSRRTGLDTQYF.

Measured by frequency, this clone is medium-sized. Coverage ceases 3 residues before the CDR3 finishes, and the germline J gene fills in the end. The rearrangement joins TRBV14 to TRBJ2-5; D remains unclear. The CDR3 totals 16 residues. Germline CDR1 reads SGHDN; CDR2 reads FVKESK. Trimming removed 1 base at V and 5 bases at J, with 17 bases between. The CDR3 protein is CASSQGALLRVETQYF. CDR3 bases read: TGTGCCAGCAGCCAAGGAGCACTGCTCCGTGTGGAGACC. The variable domain in full, completed from reference TRBV14 and TRBJ2-5, reads EAGVTQFPSHSVIEKGQTVTLRCDPISGHDNLYWYRRVMGKEIKFLLHFVKESKQDESGMPNNRFLAERTGGTYSTLKVQPAELEDSGVYFCASSQGALLRVETQYFGPGTRLLVL.

About this clone: The read terminates 3 residues ahead of where the CDR3 ends, so the germline J gene completes it. The chain joins TRBV7-2 to TRBJ2-3; 11 bases agree with TRBD2. This CDR3 spans 14 amino acids. Germline loops: CDR1 SGHTA, CDR2 FQGNSA. The CDR3 is CASSLGGLAETQYF. CDR3 DNA (partial): TGTGCCAGCAGCTTAGGGGGACTAGCGGAGACG.

As concerns this clone: The read ends 3 residues before the CDR3 terminus; that terminus is restored from the germline J gene. The V and J genes are TRBV7-2 and TRBJ1-6, with D tentatively TRBD1 (5 bases). This CDR3 has 13 amino acids. Germline CDR1 SGHTA, CDR2 FQGNSA. Trimming cost V 5 bases and J 6 bases, with 8 bases left between them. The CDR3 is CASSAGSNSPLHF. The DNA read from the CDR3 is TGTGCCAGCAGCGCAGGGAGTAATTCACCC.

Note on this clone: The read ends 3 residues early relative to the CDR3; the germline J gene fills the gap. This chain connects TRBV18 to TRBJ1-2, with 11 bases that match TRBD1. The germline V gene encodes CDR1 KGHSH and CDR2 LQKENI. The CDR3 totals 17 residues. The CDR3 DNA, read in part, is TGTGCCAGCTCACCAATCTTCCCGGGACAGGGGGGCCATGAC. Residues: CASSPIFPGQGGHD. The full CDR3 is CASSPIFPGQGGHDYTF.

A note on this clone: The CDR3 is cut off 3 residues early in the read; its end comes from the germline J gene. V gene TRBV7-3 combines with J gene TRBJ2-2; tentatively, D is TRBD2 (5 bases). The V gene's germline CDR1 is SGHTA and CDR2 FQGTGA. The CDR3 is made up of 16 amino acids. Trimming took 5 bases from V and 0 from J, leaving 13 bases between them. CDR3 residues: CASSPLGRANTGELFF. CDR3 DNA, as far as it was read: TGTGCCAGCAGCCCTCTAGGGCGGGCGAACACCGGGGAG.

This clone shows up as medium-sized by frequency. The sequenced fragment ends 3 residues before the CDR3 boundary, so the rest is inferred from the germline J gene. This chain joins TRBV10-3 and TRBJ2-2; D not resolved. V lost 0 bases and J 3 bases, leaving 14 bases between the germline ends. In germline, CDR1 is ENHRY, CDR2 SYGVKD. CDR3 length equals 17 residues. The covered CDR3 bases are TGTGCCATCAGTGAGTCTTTAGCAGCGATAGACACCGGGGAG. It codes for CAISESLAAIDTGE. The full CDR3 reads CAISESLAAIDTGELFF.

Worth noting for this clone: The read ends 3 residues before the CDR3 terminus; that terminus is restored from the germline J gene. This rearrangement joins TRBV20-1 to TRBJ1-5; possible D gene TRBD1, 5 bases. V was cut by 7 bases and J by 2 bases, with 12 bases left in between. This CDR3 region has 13 residues. Germline-derived CDR1 and CDR2 are DFQATT and SNEGSKA (reference sequence). The CDR3 sequence: CSGGGWGNQPQHF. The CDR3 bases that were read are TGCAGTGGGGGGGGATGGGGCAATCAGCCC.

About this clone: The read terminates 3 residues before the CDR3 end, so the remaining end is supplied by the germline J gene. V gene TRBV11-1 combines with J gene TRBJ1-1; the match to TRBD1 covers 7 bases. The germline CDR1 and CDR2 sequences are SGHAT and FQDESV (reference sequence). J lost 7 bases, V lost 5 bases, and 4 bases had no gene match. This CDR3 has 12 amino acids. The sequenced CDR3 bases are TGTGCCAGCAGCCTGAACAGGGGTGAA. It translates to CASSLNRGE. The full CDR3 sequence reads CASSLNRGEAFF.

About this clone itself: The read stops 3 residues short of the end of the CDR3; the missing end is completed from the germline J gene. The chain joins TRBV19 to TRBJ2-2; 10 bases map to TRBD1. The CDR3 has 17 residues. Germline loops: CDR1 LNHDA, CDR2 SQIVND (reference sequence). The CDR3 reads CASSLRQGASGANVLFF. The sequenced part of the CDR3 DNA is TGTGCCAGTAGCCTGAGACAGGGGGCTTCTGGGGCCAACGTG.

In regard to this clone: The read is 3 residues too short to cover the CDR3 end, so that end is filled in from the germline J gene. This chain uses TRBV29-1 with TRBJ2-1; 10 bases line up with TRBD2. V shed 6 bases, J shed 5 bases, and the junction held 4 bases outside the gene matches. Germline V lookup: CDR1 SQVTM, CDR2 ANQGSEA. CDR3 length: 13 amino acids. This CDR3 reads CSVQRGGNNEQFF. CDR3 DNA, as far as it was read: TGCAGCGTCCAGCGGGGGGGCAACAATGAG.

As concerns this clone: The CDR3 extends 3 residues past the end of the read, so its final part is completed from the germline J gene. The V gene is TRBV30, the J gene TRBJ2-5; 9 bases match TRBD2. Germline values: CDR1 GTSNPN, CDR2 SVGIG (reference sequence). Unmatched junction bases numbered 7, after V lost 0 bases and J lost 5 bases. CDR3 length: 15 amino acids. The CDR3 bases that were read are TGTGCCTGGAGTGTAGGGCGGGGGGGCTATGAGACC. Its translation is CAWSVGRGGYET. The whole CDR3 sequence reads CAWSVGRGGYETQYF.

A word on this clone: The read comes to an end 3 residues before the CDR3 does, leaving the germline J gene to fill in the end. The chain carries TRBV2 and TRBJ2-5, with a possible D match to TRBD1 (5 bases). V lost 4 bases and J lost 4, with 13 bases in between. Germline V gives CDR1 SNHLY, CDR2 FYNNEI. The length of the CDR3 is 14 residues. Partial CDR3 DNA: TGTGCCAGCAGTGTTACCAGGGTGCGAGAGACC. Its protein product is CASSVTRVRET. The CDR3, in full, reads CASSVTRVRETQYF.

A remark on this clone: The read ends 3 residues before the CDR3 terminus; that terminus is restored from the germline J gene. V and J are TRBV6-4 and TRBJ2-5; 11 positions match TRBD2. V was pared by 5 bases and J by 0 bases, with 2 bases of the junction left unmatched. This CDR3 spans 15 amino acids. The germline V gene encodes CDR1 MRHNA and CDR2 SNTAGT. The sequenced CDR3 bases are TGTGCCAGCAGTCCGACTAGCGGGGACCAAGAGACC. Its protein product is CASSPTSGDQET. The whole CDR3 reads CASSPTSGDQETQYF.

As concerns this clone: Sequencing ends 3 residues short of the CDR3 end; the germline J gene provides the rest. V usage is TRBV7-9 and J usage is TRBJ2-2; D not resolved. Per germline, CDR1 SEHNR and CDR2 FQNEAQ (reference sequence). This CDR3 comprises 13 residues. The sequenced part of the CDR3 DNA is TGTGCCAGCAGGACGTACAGTGATTCACCG. As protein: CASRTYSDSP. The complete CDR3 sequence is CASRTYSDSPLFF.